The 9 T cell receptor beta chains reported below all come from one sample, sequenced in a study of CD8 T cells in Susac syndrome. Reverse transcription used about 0.45 to 1 ug RNA and random hexamers. Using its own MiXCR run on the immunoSEQ multiplex PCR reads, TCRdb lists one record per CDR3 protein. The table includes some 300,000 distinct CDR3 sequences, approximately 90% detected once. Sequencing was carried out using CD8+ T cells from PBMCs. These receptors came from a human donor with multiple sclerosis.

This chain uses TRBV5-1 with TRBJ2-7; D may correspond to TRBD1 or TRBD2 (5 bases each). The CDR3 contains 16 residues. Trimming removed 4 bases from V and 4 bases from J, with 21 bases in between. The germline gives CDR1 SGHRS, CDR2 YFSETQ. CDR3 in amino acids: CASSADPGTTSYEQYF. The CDR3 region has the DNA TGCGCCAGCAGCGCGGACCCGGGGACGACAAGTTACGAGCAGTACTTC.

This rearrangement joins TRBV20-1 to TRBJ2-3; D gene unclear. V dropped 6 bases and J dropped 10 bases, with 14 bases sitting between them. Germline V gene data show CDR1 as DFQATT and CDR2 as SNEGSKA (reference sequence). The CDR3 extends over 11 amino acids. The CDR3 loop reads CSARTHPAQYF. The CDR3 DNA reads TGCAGTGCCCGCACGCATCCCGCGCAGTATTTT.

The chain has TRBV13 and TRBJ1-5; 7 bases align to TRBD1. The CDR3 totals 16 residues. The V and J ends lost 6 bases and 2 bases, in that order; junction bases with no gene match: 10. The germline V gene encodes CDR1 PRHDT and CDR2 FYEKMQ (reference sequence). The CDR3 DNA is TGTGCCAGCAGTTCCGGTGGACAGGAGGGCAATCAGCCCCAGCATTTT. Translated: CASSSGGQEGNQPQHF.

The chain combines TRBV3-1 with TRBJ2-1; possible D gene TRBD2, 7 bases. Germline V CDR1 and CDR2: LGHDT, YNNKEL (reference sequence). The CDR3 has 17 residues. Deletions cut 1 base from V and 3 bases from J, with 16 bases between. The CDR3, as DNA: TGTGCCAGCAGCCAAGGGGAGGGGGAGGGGGTCTACAATGAGCAGTTCTTC. Amino acid sequence: CASSQGEGEGVYNEQFF.

This chain uses TRBV20-1 with TRBJ2-1; D may be TRBD2 (5 bases). Germline V lookup: CDR1 DFQATT, CDR2 SNEGSKA (reference sequence). This CDR3 has 11 residues. V lost 5 bases to trimming and J lost 7 bases, with 9 bases between them. CDR3 sequence (DNA): TGCAGTGCTGGGCGCGGGAATGAGCAGTTCTTC. It codes for CSAGRGNEQFF.

The chain is built from TRBV24-1 and TRBJ2-3, with 11 positions matching TRBD2. There are 17 residues in the CDR3. The germline CDR1 and CDR2 sequences are KGHDR and SFDVKD. V lost 2 bases and J lost 3; bases outside the gene matches: 6. The CDR3 region has the DNA TGTGCCACCAGTGATTCGAGGGGACTAGCGGAAACAGATACGCAGTATTTT. This translates into CATSDSRGLAETDTQYF.

The chain links TRBV11-3 to TRBJ2-2, with D possibly being TRBD1 (6 bases). The CDR3 contains 17 residues. Trimming removed 5 bases from V and 1 base from J, with 17 bases in between. From germline, CDR1 is SGHNT and CDR2 YENEEA. The CDR3 coding sequence is TGTGCCAGCAGCCCTAGAAGGACAGCCCAGAACACCGGGGAGCTGTTTTTT. Amino acids: CASSPRRTAQNTGELFF.

The CDR3 bases are TGTGCCAGCAGTCCCTCGGAAGGGATGTTCGATTCACCCCTCCACTTT. As protein: CASSPSEGMFDSPLHF. The rearrangement links TRBV6-2 or TRBV6-3 to TRBJ1-6; D not certain. The germline V gene encodes CDR1 MNHEY and CDR2 SVGEGT. This CDR3 has 16 amino acids. With 5 bases removed from V and 8 bases from J, the gap between germline ends came to 19 bases.

DNA for the CDR3: TGCGCCAGCAGCCAAGATTGGCCGGGAGGAAGCGAGCAGTACTTC. Protein sequence: CASSQDWPGGSEQYF. The rearrangement links TRBV4-3 to TRBJ2-7, with 7 bases lining up with TRBD2. Germline values: CDR1 LGHNA, CDR2 YSLEER. V lost 0 bases to trimming and J lost 6 bases; unmatched junction nucleotides: 8. This CDR3 contains 15 residues.